The 2 T cell receptor beta chains presented below share a single source sample, sequenced in a study of shared T cell receptors in the human thymus. This table comes from immunoSEQ multiplex PCR, and its TCRdb copy is limited to in-frame clones, with some not included. The table shows about 710,000 clones, with about 87% occurring only once. This sample also belongs to another study, concerning human thymus T cells.

The sequencing input was thymocytes. The receptors originated from a boy under three years old with a congenital heart defect.

The V gene is TRBV6-6, the J gene TRBJ2-6, with 7 bases matching TRBD1. CDR1 and CDR2 from the germline V gene are MNHNY and SVGAGI (reference sequence). This CDR3 is 15 amino acids long. J gave up 2 bases and V 6 bases, and 4 bases lay outside the gene matches. The CDR3 DNA reads TGTGCCAGCAGCAAGGGGACAGCTGGGGCCAACGTCCTGACTTTC. Its translation is CASSKGTAGANVLTF.

The chain has TRBV4-3 and TRBJ2-6; the D gene is possibly TRBD1 (6 bases). V shed 5 bases and J shed 4 bases, with 24 bases lying between them. This CDR3 spans 19 amino acids. Germline lookup yields CDR1 LGHNA and CDR2 YSLEER. CDR3 DNA: TGCGCCAGCAGCGGCATCAGGGGCCAGGTTTCTACCGGGGCCAACGTCCTGACTTTC. Encoded protein: CASSGIRGQVSTGANVLTF.